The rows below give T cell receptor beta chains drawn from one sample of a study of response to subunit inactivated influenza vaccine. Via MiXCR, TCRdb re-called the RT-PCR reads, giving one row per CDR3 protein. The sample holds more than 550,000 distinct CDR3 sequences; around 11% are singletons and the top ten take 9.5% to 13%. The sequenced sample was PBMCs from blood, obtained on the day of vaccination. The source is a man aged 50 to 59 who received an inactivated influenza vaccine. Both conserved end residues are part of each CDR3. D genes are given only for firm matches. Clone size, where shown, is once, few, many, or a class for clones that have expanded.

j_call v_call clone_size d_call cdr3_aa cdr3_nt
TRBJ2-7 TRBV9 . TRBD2 CASSQTSGRLYEQYF TGTGCCAGCAGCCAGACTAGCGGGAGACTCTACGAGCAGTACTTC
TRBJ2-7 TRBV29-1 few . CSARGGDSYEQYF TGCAGCGCCAGAGGAGGGGACTCCTACGAGCAGTACTTC
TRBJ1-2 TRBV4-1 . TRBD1 CASSPRDRGRGYTF TGCGCCAGCAGCCCAAGGGACAGGGGGCGAGGCTACACCTTC
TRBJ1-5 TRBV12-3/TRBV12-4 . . CASSLGAAGFRPQHF TGTGCCAGCAGTTTGGGGGCAGCCGGTTTTCGGCCCCAGCATTTT
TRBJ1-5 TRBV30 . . CAWSRGNQPQHF TGTGCCTGGAGCCGAGGCAATCAGCCCCAGCATTTT
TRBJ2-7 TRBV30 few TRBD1 CAWSVLQGGYEQYF TGTGCCTGGAGTGTACTACAGGGGGGCTACGAGCAGTACTTC
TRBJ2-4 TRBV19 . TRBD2 CASSLSGRSGNIQYF TGTGCCAGTAGTCTTAGCGGGAGATCGGGTAACATTCAGTACTTC
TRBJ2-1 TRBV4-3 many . CASSQDWGHEQFF TGCGCCAGCAGCCAAGATTGGGGACATGAGCAGTTCTTC
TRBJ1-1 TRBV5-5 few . CASSLVPPMNTEAFF TGTGCCAGCAGCCTAGTCCCGCCCATGAACACTGAAGCTTTCTTT
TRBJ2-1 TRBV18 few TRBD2 CASSPGLSLSFF TGTGCCAGCTCTCCGGGACTATCACTCTCGTTCTTC
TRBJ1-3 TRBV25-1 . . CASSEIRSSGNTIYF TGTGCCAGCAGTGAAATAAGGAGCTCTGGAAACACCATATATTTT
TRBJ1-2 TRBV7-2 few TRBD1 CASSSLDREYGYTF TGTGCCAGCAGCTCCTTGGACAGGGAGTATGGCTACACCTTC
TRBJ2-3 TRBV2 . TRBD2 CTISSPGLAEKSTDTQYF TGTACCATCAGTTCTCCCGGACTAGCGGAAAAATCCACAGATACGCAGTATTTT
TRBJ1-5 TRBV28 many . CASSFYRRNQPQHF TGTGCCAGCAGTTTCTACAGGCGCAATCAGCCCCAGCATTTT
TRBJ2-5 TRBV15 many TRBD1 CATRPGQGMTETQYF TGTGCCACCCGACCGGGACAGGGAATGACAGAGACCCAGTACTTC
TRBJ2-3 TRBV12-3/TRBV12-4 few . CASSPSRQFSTDTQYF TGTGCCAGCAGCCCCTCGCGACAGTTTAGCACAGATACGCAGTATTTT
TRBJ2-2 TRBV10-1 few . CASSEWRNGELFF TGCGCCAGCAGTGAATGGCGGAACGGGGAGCTGTTTTTT
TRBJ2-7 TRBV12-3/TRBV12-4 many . CASSWEQGYEQYF TGTGCCAGCAGCTGGGAACAGGGATACGAGCAGTACTTC
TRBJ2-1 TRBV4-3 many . CASSQEARSSYNEQFF TGCGCCAGCAGCCAAGAGGCGCGGAGCTCCTACAATGAGCAGTTCTTC